This passage covers 29 T cell receptor beta chains from one sample sequenced in a study of T cells after posttransplantation cyclophosphamide. Treatment was busulfan-fludarabine conditioning, a marrow graft, and cyclophosphamide on days +3 and +4. Generated by immunoSEQ multiplex PCR, the TCRdb table keeps only in-frame clones and is missing some. This sample has fewer than 1,900 clones, with roughly 80% found just once. Sequencing was performed on CD4+ T cells sorted from PBMCs, taken after allogeneic stem cell transplant with posttransplant cyclophosphamide. The receptors here all came from a male patient aged 45 to 59 who received an allogeneic stem cell transplant from an unrelated donor, was CMV-positive, and had acute GVHD only. Some of these T cells may belong to the graft donor.

This clone qualifies as large. This same CDR3 is encoded by further DNA sequences in the sample. The chain has TRBV5-1 and TRBJ2-4; maybe TRBD1 (5 bases). Germline V gene data show CDR1 as SGHRS and CDR2 as YFSETQ. V lost 1 base to trimming and J lost 7 bases, with 15 bases between them. This CDR3 region has 15 residues. CDR3 DNA: TGCGCCAGCAGCTTGCAGGGCTCGGAAGGGAACATTCAGTACTTC. It is translated as CASSLQGSEGNIQYF.

The chain is built from TRBV14 and TRBJ2-7; D not resolved. Per germline, CDR1 SGHDN and CDR2 FVKESK. The CDR3 sequence is 14 residues long. Trimming left V 4 bases short and J 2 bases short, with 12 bases between. The CDR3 sequence: CASSLLSRPYEQYF. The CDR3 DNA reads TGTGCCAGCAGCCTCCTCTCCCGTCCCTACGAGCAGTACTTC.

This clone was seen only a few times. The chain is built from TRBV9 and TRBJ2-4; 7 bases align to TRBD1. There are 13 residues in the CDR3. V gave up 4 bases and J gave up 3 bases; unmatched junction bases: 1. Germline V gene lookup returns CDR1 SGDLS and CDR2 YYNGEE. The CDR3 is CASSSGGKNIQYF. The CDR3 DNA follows: TGTGCCAGCAGCTCAGGGGGCAAAAACATTCAGTACTTC.

This rearrangement joins TRBV5-4 to TRBJ1-1; 7 bases match TRBD1. With 9 bases clipped from V and 1 base from J, the junction kept 9 bases outside the gene matches. The germline V gene encodes CDR1 SGHNT and CDR2 YYREEE (reference sequence). CDR3 length: 14 amino acids. CDR3 nucleotides: TGTGCCACCCTTACAGGGGACAGGAACACTGAAGCTTTCTTT. It is translated as CATLTGDRNTEAFF.

This clone was recorded once. The rearrangement links TRBV6-1 to TRBJ2-1; 10 nucleotides align to TRBD1. Germline V gene data show CDR1 as MNHNS and CDR2 as SASEGT. V lost 10 bases, J lost 7 bases, and 7 bases stayed unmatched. CDR3 length: 13 amino acids. The CDR3 spells CATPDRGENEQFF. In nucleotides, the CDR3 is TGTGCCACCCCGGACAGGGGGGAGAATGAGCAGTTCTTC.

This chain links TRBV25-1 with TRBJ1-2, with TRBD1 matching 7 bases. The junction had 6 bases not matched to a gene; V was cut back by 3 bases and J by 5 bases. The length of the CDR3 is 14 residues. Looked up from germline, CDR1 is MGHDK and CDR2 is SYGVNS. The chain's CDR3 is CASSDQQGPYGYTF. CDR3 bases: TGTGCCAGCAGTGACCAACAGGGGCCATATGGCTACACCTTC.

J is TRBJ2-2 and V is TRBV5-1; 9 bases are a match to TRBD2. This CDR3 has 15 residues. J was trimmed by 8 bases and V by 2 bases; bases with no gene match: 7. Germline loops: CDR1 SGHRS, CDR2 YFSETQ. The CDR3 protein is CASSLAGGSSGELFF. Here the CDR3 DNA reads TGCGCCAGCAGCTTAGCGGGAGGCTCCTCTGGGGAGCTGTTTTTT.

A word on this clone: The conserved phenylalanine or tryptophan is not found at the CDR3 terminus, so this likely reflects a read error. The chain combines TRBV6-1 with TRBJ1-1, with a tentative D call TRBD1 (5 bases). Germline assignment: CDR1 MNHNS and CDR2 SASEGT. The CDR3 length is 14 residues. The CDR3 here is CACSDRTGGTEAFS. The CDR3 coding sequence is TGTGCCTGCAGTGACCGGACGGGGGGCACTGAAGCTTTCTCT.

The J gene is TRBJ2-3, the V gene TRBV15; the D gene is possibly TRBD1 (5 bases). Per germline, CDR1 LNHNV and CDR2 YYDKDF (reference sequence). The CDR3 loop spans 16 amino acids. Trimming pared 1 base from V and 2 bases from J, leaving 13 bases between. DNA for the CDR3: TGTGCCACCAGCAGAGGGATGGTCAGGGACACAGATACGCAGTATTTT. Residues: CATSRGMVRDTDTQYF.

This chain joins TRBV5-4 and TRBJ1-2; D is possibly TRBD1 (6 bases). Trimming cost V 4 bases and J 1 base, with 14 bases left between them. Germline-derived CDR1 and CDR2 are SGHNT and YYREEE (reference sequence). CDR3 length: 15 amino acids. CDR3 nucleotides: TGTGCCAGCAGCACCGGACAGACGTTTAACTATGGCTACACCTTC. It encodes CASSTGQTFNYGYTF.

The chain employs TRBV10-3 and TRBJ2-7; unclear D gene. V lost 4 bases, J lost 3 bases, and 7 bases lay in between. The CDR3 sequence is 12 residues long. CDR1 ENHRY and CDR2 SYGVKD come from the germline V gene. The CDR3 DNA follows: TGTGCCATCAGTGTAAACGGCTACGAGCAGTACTTC. Translation gives CAISVNGYEQYF.

This clone qualifies as hyperexpanded. This chain uses TRBV6-1 with TRBJ2-2; 8 bases match TRBD1. Losses at the gene ends were 7 bases for V and 3 bases for J; bases not matched to a gene: 4. This CDR3 is built from 14 residues. Germline CDR1 is MNHNS and CDR2 is SASEGT. Here the CDR3 DNA reads TGTGCCAGCACTAAGACAGGGGACACCGGGGAGCTGTTTTTT. It is translated as CASTKTGDTGELFF.

This chain connects TRBV12-5 to TRBJ1-2; possibly TRBD1 for D (5 bases). Trimming removed 1 base at V and 4 bases at J, with 13 bases between. The CDR3 spans 15 residues. Per the germline V gene, CDR1 is LGHNT and CDR2 is FRNRAP. The DNA for the CDR3 is TGTGCTAGTGGTTTGGCAAACTCAGGGTTCTATGGCTACACCTTC. Protein sequence: CASGLANSGFYGYTF.

The chain carries TRBV4-3 and TRBJ1-4; D may be TRBD1 (5 bases). Trimming removed 4 bases at V and 8 bases at J, with 17 bases between. CDR1 and CDR2 from the germline V gene are LGHNA and YSLEER. This CDR3 contains 15 residues. This chain's CDR3 is CASSPVGTLPEKLFF. The CDR3 DNA follows: TGCGCCAGCAGCCCGGTGGGGACTCTCCCCGAAAAACTGTTTTTT.

The rearrangement joins TRBV11-1 to TRBJ2-1; D perhaps matches TRBD1 (5 bases). This CDR3 spans 13 amino acids. Germline V gene lookup returns CDR1 SGHAT and CDR2 FQDESV (reference sequence). Between the trimmed V and J ends, which lost 7 bases and 5 bases, there was a span of 12 bases. This chain's CDR3 is CASKLDTDNEQFF. The CDR3 DNA is TGTGCCAGCAAGCTGGACACAGACAATGAGCAGTTCTTC.

The chain employs TRBV5-6 and TRBJ2-5, with 7 bases that match TRBD2. V lost 0 bases and J lost 5; bases outside the gene matches: 10. CDR3 length: 16 residues. The V gene's germline CDR1 is SGHDT and CDR2 YYEEEE. CDR3 protein: CASSLVKAGAPETQYF. CDR3 coding DNA: TGTGCCAGCAGCTTGGTTAAGGCGGGAGCTCCGGAGACCCAGTACTTC.

This clone came up a few times. The rearrangement joins TRBV5-4 to TRBJ2-5; 8 nucleotides align to TRBD2. J was trimmed by 3 bases and V by 4 bases; bases with no gene match: 11. The CDR3 extends over 16 amino acids. Germline V CDR1 and CDR2: SGHNT, YYREEE (reference sequence). DNA for the CDR3: TGTGCCAGCAGCCAGGCCCTCTGGCGGGGGGAAGAGACCCAGTACTTC. This gives the protein CASSQALWRGEETQYF.

This chain joins TRBV6-5 and TRBJ1-3; D is unclear. This CDR3 is built from 14 residues. The germline V gene encodes CDR1 MNHEY and CDR2 SVGAGI. V lost 6 bases and J lost 0, with 9 bases in between. CDR3 residues: CASSTVVSGNTIYF. The CDR3 DNA reads TGTGCCAGCAGCACTGTTGTCTCTGGAAACACCATATATTTT.

The chain employs TRBV18 and TRBJ2-1; 9 positions agree with TRBD2. Trimming took 3 bases from V and 6 from J; bases not matched to a gene: 9. The CDR3 runs to 16 residues. From germline, CDR1 is KGHSH and CDR2 LQKENI. For the CDR3, the DNA is TGTGCCAGCTCACCCCGGGGACTAGCTCGGGGCAATGAGCAGTTCTTC. It yields the protein CASSPRGLARGNEQFF.

V and J are TRBV28 and TRBJ1-5; possible D gene TRBD1, 6 bases. Germline assignment: CDR1 MDHEN and CDR2 SYDVKM. Trimming took 5 bases from V and 3 from J, leaving 17 bases between them. The CDR3 is 16 residues long. DNA of the CDR3: TGTGCCAGCAGTCATCCCATTGGACAGAACAATCAGCCCCAGCATTTT. As protein: CASSHPIGQNNQPQHF.

The gene calls are TRBV7-3 and TRBJ1-2, with 12 bases fitting TRBD1. This CDR3 is 16 amino acids long. V was pared by 5 bases and J by 8 bases, with 12 bases of the junction left unmatched. Germline V CDR1 and CDR2: SGHTA, FQGTGA. In DNA form, the CDR3 reads TGTGCCAGCAGCGCGAACCCGGGACAGGGGGCGAGAGGCTACACCTTC. As protein: CASSANPGQGARGYTF.

The chain has TRBV5-1 and TRBJ2-5; unclear D gene. The CDR3 has 16 residues. Germline CDR1 reads SGHRS; CDR2 reads YFSETQ. V gave up 0 bases and J gave up 4 bases, with 16 bases separating them. The CDR3 DNA reads as TGCGCCAGCAGCTTGGGGGCCCCCGCCATGGGAGAGACCCAGTACTTC. This gives the protein CASSLGAPAMGETQYF.

The chain's CDR3 is CASSLSSTGQATNEKLFF. CDR3 bases: TGTGCCAGCAGTTTATCCTCGACAGGGCAGGCAACTAATGAAAAACTGTTTTTT. The chain is built from TRBV27 and TRBJ1-4; 7 nucleotides line up with TRBD1. The CDR3 has 18 residues. CDR1 is MNHEY and CDR2 is SMNVEV in the germline V gene (reference sequence). Trimming at V came to 0 bases and at J to 0 bases, leaving 7 bases not matched to a gene.

The chain combines TRBV18 with TRBJ2-1, with D tentatively TRBD2 (5 bases). The germline CDR1 and CDR2 sequences are KGHSH and LQKENI. The CDR3 runs 15 residues. Trimming removed 2 bases at V and 7 bases at J, with 15 bases between. This chain's CDR3 is CASSPGGQAGNEQFF. DNA for the CDR3: TGTGCCAGCTCACCAGGCGGGCAAGCTGGGAATGAGCAGTTCTTC.

This clone was seen just once. The V gene is TRBV30, the J gene TRBJ1-1; the D is unclear. In germline, CDR1 is GTSNPN, CDR2 SVGIG (reference sequence). Trimming cost V 0 bases and J 4 bases, with 21 bases left between them. This CDR3 is 17 amino acids long. The CDR3 spells CAWSVQPPTLRGTEAFF. Here the CDR3 DNA reads TGTGCCTGGAGTGTACAACCCCCCACCCTACGAGGCACTGAAGCTTTCTTT.

This clone was detected only a few times. The V gene is TRBV5-1, the J gene TRBJ1-1, with D possibly matching TRBD1 (5 bases). The CDR3 is 13 residues long. Trimming pared 3 bases from V and 6 bases from J, leaving 12 bases between. The germline CDR1 and CDR2 sequences are SGHRS and YFSETQ. The CDR3 sequence is CASSSIGGAEAFF. Written as DNA, the CDR3 is TGCGCCAGCAGCTCCATCGGGGGGGCTGAAGCTTTCTTT.

The genes are TRBV5-1 and TRBJ2-5; 11 bases fit TRBD2. This CDR3 contains 15 residues. J lost 4 bases, V lost 4 bases, and 6 bases had no gene match. Germline V lookup: CDR1 SGHRS, CDR2 YFSETQ. Here the CDR3 reads CASSVSGGVVETQYF. CDR3 nucleotides: TGCGCCAGCAGCGTTAGCGGGGGGGTCGTAGAGACCCAGTACTTC. Full variable domain (remainder filled in from reference TRBV5-1 and TRBJ2-5): KAGVTQTPRYLIKTRGQQVTLSCSPISGHRSVSWYQQTPGQGLQFLFEYFSETQRNKGNFPGRFSGRQFSNSRSEMNVSTLELGDSALYLCASSVSGGVVETQYFGPGTRLLVL.

About this clone: Being one base from a much bigger clone, this may be a read error. Other DNA sequences in the sample encode the same CDR3. This chain connects TRBV5-1 to TRBJ2-4, with D maybe TRBD1 (5 bases). CDR3 length: 15 amino acids. Germline loops: CDR1 SGHRS, CDR2 YFSETQ. In DNA form, the CDR3 reads TGCGCCAGCAGCTTGCAGGGCTCGGAAGGGAACATCCAGTACTTC. This gives the protein CASSLQGSEGNIQYF. The full variable domain, its missing parts supplied by reference TRBV5-1 and TRBJ2-4, is KAGVTQTPRYLIKTRGQQVTLSCSPISGHRSVSWYQQTPGQGLQFLFEYFSETQRNKGNFPGRFSGRQFSNSRSEMNVSTLELGDSALYLCASSLQGSEGNIQYFGAGTRLSVL.

CDR3 in amino acids: CAPAEYRGNTEAFF. CDR3 in DNA: TGTGCCCCCGCTGAGTATCGGGGGAATACTGAAGCTTTCTTT. The V call is TRBV7-9, the J call TRBJ1-1, with D possibly TRBD1 on 5 matching bases. The CDR3 totals 14 residues. Trimming took off 11 bases at V and 5 bases at J, with 21 bases between the two ends. CDR1 is SEHNR, CDR2 FQNEAQ, per germline (reference sequence).